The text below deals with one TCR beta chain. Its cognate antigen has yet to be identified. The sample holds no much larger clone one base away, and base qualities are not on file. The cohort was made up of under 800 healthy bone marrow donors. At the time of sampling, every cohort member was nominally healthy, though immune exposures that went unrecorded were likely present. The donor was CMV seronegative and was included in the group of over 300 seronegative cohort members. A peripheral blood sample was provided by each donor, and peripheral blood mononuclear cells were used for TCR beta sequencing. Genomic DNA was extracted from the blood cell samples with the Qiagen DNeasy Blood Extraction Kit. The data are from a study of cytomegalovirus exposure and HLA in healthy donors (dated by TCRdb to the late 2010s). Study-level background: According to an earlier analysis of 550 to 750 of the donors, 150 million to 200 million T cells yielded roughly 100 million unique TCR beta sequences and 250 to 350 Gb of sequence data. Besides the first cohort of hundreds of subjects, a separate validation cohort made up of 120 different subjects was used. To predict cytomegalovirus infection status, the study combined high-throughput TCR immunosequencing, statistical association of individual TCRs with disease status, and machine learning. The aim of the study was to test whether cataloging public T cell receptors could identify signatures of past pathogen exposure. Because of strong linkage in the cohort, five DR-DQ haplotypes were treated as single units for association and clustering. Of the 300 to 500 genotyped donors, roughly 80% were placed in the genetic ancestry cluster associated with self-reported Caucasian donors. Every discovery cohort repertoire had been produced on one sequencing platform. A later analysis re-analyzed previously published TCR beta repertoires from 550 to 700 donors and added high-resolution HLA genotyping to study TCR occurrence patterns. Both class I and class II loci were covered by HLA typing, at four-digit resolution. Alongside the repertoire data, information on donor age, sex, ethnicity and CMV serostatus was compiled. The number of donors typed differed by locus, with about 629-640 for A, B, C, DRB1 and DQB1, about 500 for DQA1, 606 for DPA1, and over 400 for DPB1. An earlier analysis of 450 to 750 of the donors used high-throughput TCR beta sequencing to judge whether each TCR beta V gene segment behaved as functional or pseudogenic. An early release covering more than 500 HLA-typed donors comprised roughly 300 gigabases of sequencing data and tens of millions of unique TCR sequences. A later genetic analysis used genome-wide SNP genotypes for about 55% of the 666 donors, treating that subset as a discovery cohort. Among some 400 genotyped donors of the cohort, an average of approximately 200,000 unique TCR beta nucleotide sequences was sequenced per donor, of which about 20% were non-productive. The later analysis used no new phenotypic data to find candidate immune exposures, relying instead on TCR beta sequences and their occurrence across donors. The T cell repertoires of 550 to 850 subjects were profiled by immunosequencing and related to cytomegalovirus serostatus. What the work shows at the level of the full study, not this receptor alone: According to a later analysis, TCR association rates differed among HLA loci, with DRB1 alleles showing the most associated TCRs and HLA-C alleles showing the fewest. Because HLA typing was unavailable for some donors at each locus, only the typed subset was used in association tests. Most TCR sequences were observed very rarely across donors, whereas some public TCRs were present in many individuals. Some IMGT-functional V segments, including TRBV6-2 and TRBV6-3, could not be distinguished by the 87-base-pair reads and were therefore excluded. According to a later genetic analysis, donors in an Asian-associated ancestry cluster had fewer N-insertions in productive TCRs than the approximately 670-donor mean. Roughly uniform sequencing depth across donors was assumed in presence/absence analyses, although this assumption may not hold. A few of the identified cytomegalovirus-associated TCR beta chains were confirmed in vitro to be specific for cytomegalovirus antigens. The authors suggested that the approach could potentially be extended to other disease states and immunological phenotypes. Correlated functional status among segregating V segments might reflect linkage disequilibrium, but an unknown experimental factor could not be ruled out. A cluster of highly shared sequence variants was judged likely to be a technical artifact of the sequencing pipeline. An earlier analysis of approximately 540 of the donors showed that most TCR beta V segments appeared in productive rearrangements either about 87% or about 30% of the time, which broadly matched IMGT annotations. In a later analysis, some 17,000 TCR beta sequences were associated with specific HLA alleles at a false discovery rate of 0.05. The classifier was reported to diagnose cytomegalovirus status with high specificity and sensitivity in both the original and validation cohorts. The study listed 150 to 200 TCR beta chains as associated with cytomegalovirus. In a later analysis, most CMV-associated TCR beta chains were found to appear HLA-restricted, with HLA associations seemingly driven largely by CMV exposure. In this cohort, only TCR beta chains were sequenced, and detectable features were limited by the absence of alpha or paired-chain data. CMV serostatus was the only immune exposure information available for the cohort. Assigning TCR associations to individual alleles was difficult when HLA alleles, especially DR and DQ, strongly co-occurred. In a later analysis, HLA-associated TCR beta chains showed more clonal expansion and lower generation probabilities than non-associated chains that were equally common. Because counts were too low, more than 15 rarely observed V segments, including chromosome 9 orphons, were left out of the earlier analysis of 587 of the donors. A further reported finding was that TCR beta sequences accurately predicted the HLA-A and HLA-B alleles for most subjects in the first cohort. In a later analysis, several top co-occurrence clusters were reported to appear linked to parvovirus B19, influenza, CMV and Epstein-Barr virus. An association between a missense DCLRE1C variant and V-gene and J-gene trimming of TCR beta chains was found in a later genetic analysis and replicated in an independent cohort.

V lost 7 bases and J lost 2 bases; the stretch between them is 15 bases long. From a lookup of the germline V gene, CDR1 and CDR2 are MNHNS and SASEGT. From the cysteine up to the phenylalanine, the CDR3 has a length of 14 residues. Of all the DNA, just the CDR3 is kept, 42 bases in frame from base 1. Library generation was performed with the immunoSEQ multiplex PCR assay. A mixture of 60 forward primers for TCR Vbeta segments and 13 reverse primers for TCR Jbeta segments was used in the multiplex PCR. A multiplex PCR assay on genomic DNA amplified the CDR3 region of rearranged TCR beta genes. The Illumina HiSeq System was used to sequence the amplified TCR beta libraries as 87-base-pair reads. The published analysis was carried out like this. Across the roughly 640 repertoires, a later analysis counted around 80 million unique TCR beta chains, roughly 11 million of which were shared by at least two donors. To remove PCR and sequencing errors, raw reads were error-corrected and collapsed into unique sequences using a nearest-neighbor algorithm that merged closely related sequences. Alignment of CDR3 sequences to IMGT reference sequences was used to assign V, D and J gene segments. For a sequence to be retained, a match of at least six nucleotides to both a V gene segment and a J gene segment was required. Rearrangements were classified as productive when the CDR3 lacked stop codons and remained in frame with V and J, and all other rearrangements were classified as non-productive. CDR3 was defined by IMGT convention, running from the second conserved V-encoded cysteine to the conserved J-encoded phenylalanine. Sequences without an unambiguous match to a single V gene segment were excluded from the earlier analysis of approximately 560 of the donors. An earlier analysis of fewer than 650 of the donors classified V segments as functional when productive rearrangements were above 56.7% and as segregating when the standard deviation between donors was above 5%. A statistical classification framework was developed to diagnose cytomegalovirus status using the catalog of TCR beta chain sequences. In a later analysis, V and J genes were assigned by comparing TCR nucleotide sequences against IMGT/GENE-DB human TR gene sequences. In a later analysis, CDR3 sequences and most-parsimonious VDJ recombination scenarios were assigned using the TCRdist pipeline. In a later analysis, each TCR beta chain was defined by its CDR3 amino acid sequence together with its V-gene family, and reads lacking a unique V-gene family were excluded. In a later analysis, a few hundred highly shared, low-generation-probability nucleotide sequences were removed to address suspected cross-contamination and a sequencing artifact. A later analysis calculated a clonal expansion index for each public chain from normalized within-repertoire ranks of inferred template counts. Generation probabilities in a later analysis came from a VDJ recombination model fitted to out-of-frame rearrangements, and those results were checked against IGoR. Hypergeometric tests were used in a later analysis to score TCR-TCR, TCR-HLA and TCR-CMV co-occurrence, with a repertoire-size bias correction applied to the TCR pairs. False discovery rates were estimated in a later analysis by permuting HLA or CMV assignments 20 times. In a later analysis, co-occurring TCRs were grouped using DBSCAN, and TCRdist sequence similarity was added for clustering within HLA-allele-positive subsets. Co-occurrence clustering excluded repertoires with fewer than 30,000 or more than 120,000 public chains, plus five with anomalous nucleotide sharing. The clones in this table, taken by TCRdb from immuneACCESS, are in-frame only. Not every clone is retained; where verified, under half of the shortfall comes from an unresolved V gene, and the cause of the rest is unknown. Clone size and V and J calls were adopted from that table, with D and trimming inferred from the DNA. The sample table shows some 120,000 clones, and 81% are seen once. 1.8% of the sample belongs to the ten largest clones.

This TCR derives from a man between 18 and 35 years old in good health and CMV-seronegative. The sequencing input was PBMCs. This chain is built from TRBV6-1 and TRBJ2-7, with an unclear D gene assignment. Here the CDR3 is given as CASTNSFLPYEQYF. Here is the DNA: TGTGCCAGCACTAATTCCTTCCTCCCCTACGAGCAGTACTTC.